Below are 5 T cell receptor beta chains sequenced from a single sample in a study of glioma-infiltrating T cells. TCR alpha and beta CDR3 regions were amplified from RNA using iRepertoire nested multiplex PCR. TCRdb used MiXCR to reprocess the multiplex PCR reads, holding one entry per CDR3 protein. Of approximately 110,000 distinct CDR3 sequences listed, less than 30% are singletons. Input material: glioma tissue, nonneoplastic brain tissue, or PBMCs (not recorded which). The source of these receptors is a human donor with low-grade glioma or glioblastoma, undergoing nonglioma brain surgery, or in good health (not recorded which).

This clonotype was recorded many times. The J gene is TRBJ2-3, the V gene TRBV3-1; 7 bases fit TRBD2. CDR3 size: 16 residues. Germline assignment: CDR1 LGHDT and CDR2 YNNKEL (reference sequence). V shed 4 bases and J 3 bases; nucleotides not matched to a gene: 10. The chain's CDR3 is CASSPTWTSSTDTQYF. In nucleotides, the CDR3 is TGTGCCAGCAGCCCTACCTGGACTAGTTCAACAGATACGCAGTATTTT.

This clonotype was seen ten or more times. The chain recombines TRBV29-1 with TRBJ1-5; the D gene is possibly TRBD1 (5 bases). The CDR3 is 13 amino acids. Trimming shortened V by 4 bases and J by 7 bases, and 14 bases separated the two germline ends. Germline assignment: CDR1 SQVTM and CDR2 ANQGSEA. The CDR3 DNA sequence: TGCAGCGTTGGGGAGGGGAACAAGCAGCCCCAGCATTTT. It is translated as CSVGEGNKQPQHF.

This clonotype has a count of ten or more. The rearrangement joins TRBV7-6 to TRBJ2-5; 7 bases agree with TRBD1. This CDR3 region has 15 residues. V shed 5 bases, J shed 3 bases, and the junction held 9 bases outside the gene matches. From germline, CDR1 is SGHVS and CDR2 FNYEAQ. CDR3 amino acids: CASSPLGTAKETQYF. The CDR3 DNA sequence: TGTGCCAGCAGCCCCCTTGGGACAGCAAAAGAGACCCAGTACTTC.

This clonotype occurred a few times. The chain has TRBV5-5 and TRBJ2-3; D is possibly TRBD1 (5 bases). The V and J ends lost 2 bases and 3 bases respectively, with 10 bases between them. The CDR3 sequence is 14 residues long. Germline-derived CDR1 and CDR2 are SGHKS and YYEKEE (reference sequence). CDR3: CASSFDSPTDTQYF. CDR3 DNA sequence: TGTGCCAGCAGCTTTGACAGCCCTACAGATACGCAGTATTTT.

This clonotype appeared many times. The genes are TRBV16 and TRBJ2-3; no definite D call. The germline V gene has CDR1 KGHSY and CDR2 FQNENV. The CDR3 is 13 residues long. V dropped 0 bases and J dropped 6 bases, with 7 bases sitting between them. CDR3 bases: TGTGCCAGCAGCCAATCGGGAAGGGATACGCAGTATTTT. This encodes CASSQSGRDTQYF.